Listed here are 22 T cell receptor beta chains from one sample, sequenced in a study of cytomegalovirus exposure and HLA in healthy donors (dated by TCRdb to between 2016 and 2019). Receptors were amplified or captured by the immunoSEQ multiplex PCR assay. A mixture of 60 forward primers for TCR Vbeta segments and 13 reverse primers for TCR Jbeta segments was used in the multiplex PCR. The source is immuneACCESS, and TCRdb retained only in-frame sequences with V and J called. Part of the clones is not carried over; for the studies checked, unresolved V genes explain less than half of this, and the remainder is unexplained. The sample contains about 190,000 clones, 60% to 80% of them found a single time. The ten largest clones represent less than 2.5% of the sample. The sample consisted of PBMCs. The source of these receptors is a woman in her twenties or thirties in good health and CMV-seropositive.

The chain couples TRBV5-1 to TRBJ2-3; 9 bases fit TRBD2. The CDR3 runs 16 residues. The V gene end was trimmed by 0 bases and the J gene end by 5 bases; junction bases not matched to a gene: 7. Germline values: CDR1 SGHRS, CDR2 YFSETQ. The CDR3 loop reads CASSLDAGGQGDTQYF. The CDR3 nucleotides are TGCGCCAGCAGCTTGGATGCGGGGGGGCAGGGAGATACGCAGTATTTT.

V gene TRBV27 combines with J gene TRBJ2-2; 8 nucleotides match TRBD2. The germline gives CDR1 MNHEY, CDR2 SMNVEV (reference sequence). The V and J ends lost 5 bases and 4 bases, in that order; junction bases with no gene match: 9. This CDR3 has 16 amino acids. The CDR3 is CASSRRLARVTGELFF. For the CDR3, the DNA is TGTGCCAGCAGTCGCAGACTAGCGAGGGTCACCGGGGAGCTGTTTTTT.

The rearrangement joins TRBV5-6 to TRBJ2-1; D remains ambiguous. The CDR3 is 15 amino acids. Germline V gene lookup returns CDR1 SGHDT and CDR2 YYEEEE. V gave up 5 bases and J gave up 2 bases, with 14 bases separating them. CDR3: CASRTPRHTYNEQFF. CDR3 DNA sequence: TGTGCCAGCAGAACCCCGAGACATACCTACAATGAGCAGTTCTTC. The full variable domain, completed using reference TRBV5-6 and TRBJ2-1, is DAGVTQSPTHLIKTRGQQVTLRCSPKSGHDTVSWYQQALGQGPQFIFQYYEEEERQRGNFPDRFSGHQFPNYSSELNVNALLLGDSALYLCASRTPRHTYNEQFFGPGTRLTVL.

The count of this clone is one. CDR3 in DNA: TGTGCCAGCTGGGACAGGGTAGGGGGGGAGCTGTTTTTT. Its protein product is CASWDRVGGELFF. This chain connects TRBV5-4 to TRBJ2-2; 9 nucleotides align to TRBD1. The CDR3 is made up of 13 amino acids. Germline CDR1 reads SGHNT; CDR2 reads YYREEE (reference sequence). The J segment lost 8 bases and the V segment lost 7 bases, leaving 6 bases of the junction unmatched.

This chain joins TRBV2 and TRBJ1-1, with D tentatively TRBD1 (5 bases). The CDR3 extends over 15 amino acids. V shed 2 bases and J shed 0 bases, with 10 bases lying between them. The germline CDR1 and CDR2 sequences are SNHLY and FYNNEI. In DNA form, the CDR3 reads TGTGCCAGCAGTGAACAGGGCGGGATGAACACTGAAGCTTTCTTT. Residues: CASSEQGGMNTEAFF.

This rearrangement joins TRBV18 to TRBJ2-3; tentatively, D is TRBD2 (6 bases). Trimming took off 2 bases at V and 0 bases at J, with 9 bases between the two ends. There are 15 residues in the CDR3. Germline V gives CDR1 KGHSH, CDR2 LQKENI. CDR3 sequence (DNA): TGTGCCAGCTCACCAAGGGACTTCAGCACAGATACGCAGTATTTT. This translates into CASSPRDFSTDTQYF.

The rearrangement links TRBV25-1 to TRBJ2-7, with TRBD1 identical over 8 bases. V shed 3 bases and J 7 bases; nucleotides not matched to a gene: 17. The CDR3 sequence is 17 residues long. Germline values: CDR1 MGHDK, CDR2 SYGVNS. This CDR3 reads CASSERRLDRDGGEQYF. CDR3 sequence (DNA): TGTGCCAGCAGTGAGAGGAGATTGGACAGGGATGGGGGGGAGCAGTACTTC.

The CDR3 bases are TGTGCCAGCAGCACCGGGACAGGGAACACCGGGGAGCTGTTTTTT. Translated, it gives CASSTGTGNTGELFF. The chain has TRBV11-2 and TRBJ2-2, with 8 bases that match TRBD1. This CDR3 spans 15 amino acids. The V gene end was trimmed by 5 bases and the J gene end by 1 base; junction bases not matched to a gene: 3. The germline gives CDR1 SGHAT, CDR2 FQNNGV.

This clone was picked up a small number of times. This chain links TRBV6-6 with TRBJ1-5; 10 bases line up with TRBD1. Per germline, CDR1 MNHNY and CDR2 SVGAGI (reference sequence). J lost 5 bases, V lost 2 bases, and 3 bases had no gene match. This CDR3 region has 15 residues. CDR3: CASSYPGQGYQPQHF. The CDR3 region has the DNA TGTGCCAGCAGTTACCCGGGACAGGGGTATCAGCCCCAGCATTTT.

The genes are TRBV5-8 and TRBJ2-5, with TRBD1 as a possible D gene (6 bases). This CDR3 is built from 15 residues. Germline V gene sequence: CDR1 SGHTS, CDR2 YDEGEE. The ends were cut back, 5 bases at V and 2 bases at J, with 16 bases in the middle. The CDR3 protein is CASRLGQSQQETQYF. Written as DNA, the CDR3 is TGTGCCAGCAGACTCGGACAGAGTCAACAAGAGACCCAGTACTTC.

With respect to this clone: Other DNA sequences in the same sample also yield this CDR3. The chain's CDR3 is CASSFAGEETQYF. DNA for the CDR3: TGCGCCAGCAGCTTTGCAGGGGAGGAGACCCAGTACTTC. This rearrangement joins TRBV5-1 to TRBJ2-5, with D possibly TRBD1 on 6 matching bases. The germline V and J ends were trimmed by 2 bases and 5 bases, with 10 bases remaining between them. Germline CDR1 reads SGHRS; CDR2 reads YFSETQ. The CDR3 consists of 13 residues. The full variable domain, in which reference TRBV5-1 and TRBJ2-5 provide the parts outside the CDR3, is KAGVTQTPRYLIKTRGQQVTLSCSPISGHRSVSWYQQTPGQGLQFLFEYFSETQRNKGNFPGRFSGRQFSNSRSEMNVSTLELGDSALYLCASSFAGEETQYFGPGTRLLVL.

V gene TRBV4-1 combines with J gene TRBJ1-2; D uncertain. Trimming took off 1 base at V and 5 bases at J, with 17 bases between the two ends. Germline V CDR1 and CDR2: MGHRA, YSYEKL. This CDR3 is 16 amino acids long. The CDR3 sequence is CASSQAPPVSKYGYTF. The CDR3 region has the DNA TGCGCCAGCAGCCAAGCACCACCGGTCTCGAAGTATGGCTACACCTTC.

This chain connects TRBV5-1 to TRBJ1-4; D is uncertain. Trimming removed 1 base from V and 6 bases from J, with 13 bases in between. From germline, CDR1 is SGHRS and CDR2 YFSETQ. The CDR3 has 15 amino acids. This CDR3 reads CASSLMWSYDEKLFF. In DNA, the CDR3 is TGCGCCAGCAGCTTGATGTGGAGTTATGATGAAAAACTGTTTTTT.

The table lists this clone with a few counts. The chain is built from TRBV6-5 and TRBJ1-5; D possibly corresponds to TRBD1 (6 bases). Between the trimmed V and J ends, which lost 5 bases and 0 bases, there was a span of 11 bases. The CDR3 runs to 15 residues. Germline-derived CDR1 and CDR2 are MNHEY and SVGAGI. CDR3 loop: CASSRTAYSNQPQHF. The CDR3 DNA reads TGTGCCAGCAGTAGGACAGCCTATAGCAATCAGCCCCAGCATTTT.

The chain uses TRBV9 and TRBJ2-7; unclear D gene. CDR3 length equals 14 residues. Germline values: CDR1 SGDLS, CDR2 YYNGEE. The germline V and J ends were trimmed by 3 bases and 0 bases, with 10 bases remaining between them. The CDR3 DNA reads TGTGCCAGCAGCGCCCACAGTAGCTCCTACGAGCAGTACTTC. This translates into CASSAHSSSYEQYF.

In DNA form, the CDR3 reads TGTGCCAGCAGCTTAGATTCTTCGGGACAGTTTAACTATGGCTACACCTTC. Translating gives CASSLDSSGQFNYGYTF. The V gene is TRBV7-2, the J gene TRBJ1-2, with 7 bases lining up with TRBD1. Looked up from germline, CDR1 is SGHTA and CDR2 is FQGNSA. V lost 1 base and J lost 1; bases outside the gene matches: 9. This CDR3 is 17 amino acids long.

The chain employs TRBV2 and TRBJ1-5, with D hard to call. This CDR3 contains 15 residues. Germline CDR1 and CDR2: SNHLY and FYNNEI. Trimming left V 2 bases short and J 3 bases short, with 11 bases between. CDR3 nucleotide sequence: TGTGCCAGCAGTGAAAGCTCCACAGACAATCAGCCCCAGCATTTT. Translated, it gives CASSESSTDNQPQHF.

The table lists this clone with a count of one. This rearrangement joins TRBV11-2 to TRBJ1-2; weak D call: TRBD1 (5 bases). Per germline, CDR1 SGHAT and CDR2 FQNNGV. The CDR3 has 12 amino acids. Trimming took off 1 base at V and 7 bases at J, with 7 bases between the two ends. CDR3 nucleotide sequence: TGTGCCAGCAGCTTAGTTCAGGGTGGCTACACCTTC. Translating it yields CASSLVQGGYTF.

V and J are TRBV19 and TRBJ2-7; the match to TRBD2 covers 10 bases. The V gene's germline CDR1 is LNHDA and CDR2 SQIVND (reference sequence). Trimming at V came to 6 bases and at J to 3 bases, leaving 8 bases not matched to a gene. The CDR3 is made up of 15 amino acids. The CDR3 DNA follows: TGTGCCAGTAGCGTGGTGTCTAGCGGGAGCTACGAGCAGTACTTC. Translating it yields CASSVVSSGSYEQYF.

The rearrangement uses TRBV27 and TRBJ2-3; 7 bases are a match to TRBD1. The germline CDR1 and CDR2 sequences are MNHEY and SMNVEV (reference sequence). This CDR3 comprises 14 residues. The ends lost 5 bases at V and 4 bases at J; junction bases unmatched: 6. The DNA for the CDR3 is TGTGCCAGCAGTCAGACAGGGTTCCCAGATACGCAGTATTTT. It codes for CASSQTGFPDTQYF.

The chain links TRBV5-1 to TRBJ1-2; 12 bases match TRBD1. This CDR3 region has 15 residues. The trim removed 0 bases at V and 6 bases at J, leaving 3 bases unmatched. The V gene's germline CDR1 is SGHRS and CDR2 YFSETQ. The CDR3 DNA is TGCGCCAGCAGCTTGGTGGGACAGGGGGCAGATGGCTACACCTTC. Encoded protein: CASSLVGQGADGYTF.

The V and J genes are TRBV11-2 and TRBJ2-3; D call uncertain. Trimming shortened V by 1 base and J by 1 base, and 6 bases separated the two germline ends. Germline V CDR1 and CDR2: SGHAT, FQNNGV. The CDR3 is 14 residues long. The CDR3 DNA follows: TGTGCCAGCAGCTTAGTCTCTCGCACAGATACGCAGTATTTT. It translates to CASSLVSRTDTQYF.